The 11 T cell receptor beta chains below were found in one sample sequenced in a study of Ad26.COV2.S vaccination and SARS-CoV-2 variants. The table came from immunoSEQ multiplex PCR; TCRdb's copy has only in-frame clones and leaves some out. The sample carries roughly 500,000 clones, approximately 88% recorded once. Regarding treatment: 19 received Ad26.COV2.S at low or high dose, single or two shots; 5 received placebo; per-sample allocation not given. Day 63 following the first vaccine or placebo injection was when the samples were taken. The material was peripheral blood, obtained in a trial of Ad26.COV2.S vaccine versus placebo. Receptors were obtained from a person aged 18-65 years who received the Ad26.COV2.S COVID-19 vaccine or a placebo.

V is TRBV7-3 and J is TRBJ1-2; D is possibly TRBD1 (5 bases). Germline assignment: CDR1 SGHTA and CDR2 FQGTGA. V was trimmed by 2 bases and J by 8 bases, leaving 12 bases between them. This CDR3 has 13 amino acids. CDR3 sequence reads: CASSLRAGRGYTF. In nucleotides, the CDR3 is TGTGCCAGCAGCTTACGGGCAGGGAGAGGCTACACCTTC.

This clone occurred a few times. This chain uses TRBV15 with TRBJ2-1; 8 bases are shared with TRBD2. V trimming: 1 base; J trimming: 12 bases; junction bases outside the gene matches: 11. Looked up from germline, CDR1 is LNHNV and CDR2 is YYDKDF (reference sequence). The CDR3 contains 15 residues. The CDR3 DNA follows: TGTGCCACCAGCAGAGGGGATAGCGGGGTGAGGGGGCAGTTCTTC. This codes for CATSRGDSGVRGQFF. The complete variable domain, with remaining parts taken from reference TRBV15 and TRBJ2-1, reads DAMVIQNPRYQVTQFGKPVTLSCSQTLNHNVMYWYQQKSSQAPKLLFHYYDKDFNNEADTPDNFQSRRPNTSFCFLDIRSPGLGDTAMYLCATSRGDSGVRGQFFGPGTRLTVL.

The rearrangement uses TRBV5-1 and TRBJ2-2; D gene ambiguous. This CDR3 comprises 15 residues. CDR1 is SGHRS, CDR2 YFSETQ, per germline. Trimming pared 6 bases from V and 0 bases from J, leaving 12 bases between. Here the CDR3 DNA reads TGCGCCAGCACACTCTTCAACGCGAACACCGGGGAGCTGTTTTTT. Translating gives CASTLFNANTGELFF.

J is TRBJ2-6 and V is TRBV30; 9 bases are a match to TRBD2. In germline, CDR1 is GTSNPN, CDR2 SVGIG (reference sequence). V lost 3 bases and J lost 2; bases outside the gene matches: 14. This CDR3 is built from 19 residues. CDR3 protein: CAWSPRRVAGVTGANVLTF. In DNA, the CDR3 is TGTGCCTGGAGCCCCCGGAGGGTAGCGGGAGTCACTGGGGCCAACGTCCTGACTTTC. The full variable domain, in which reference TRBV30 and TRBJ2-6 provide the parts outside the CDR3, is SQTIHQWPATLVQPVGSPLSLECTVEGTSNPNLYWYRQAAGRGLQLLFYSVGIGQISSEVPQNLSASRPQDRQFILSSKKLLLSDSGFYLCAWSPRRVAGVTGANVLTFGAGSRLTVL.

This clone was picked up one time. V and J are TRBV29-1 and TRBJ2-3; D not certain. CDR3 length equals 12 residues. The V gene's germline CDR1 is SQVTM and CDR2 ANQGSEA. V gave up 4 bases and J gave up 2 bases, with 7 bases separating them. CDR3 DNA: TGCAGCGTTGGGGCCCCCACAGATACGCAGTATTTT. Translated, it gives CSVGAPTDTQYF.

CDR3 DNA: TGTGCCAGCACCCCGGAGGTCGGAGTCAGGTATGAGCAGTTCTTC. Translated: CASTPEVGVRYEQFF. This chain links TRBV6-5 with TRBJ2-1; tentatively, D is TRBD2 (5 bases). Germline loops: CDR1 MNHEY, CDR2 SVGAGI. The CDR3 has 15 residues. The V end was cut by 7 bases, the J end by 8 bases, with 21 bases between.

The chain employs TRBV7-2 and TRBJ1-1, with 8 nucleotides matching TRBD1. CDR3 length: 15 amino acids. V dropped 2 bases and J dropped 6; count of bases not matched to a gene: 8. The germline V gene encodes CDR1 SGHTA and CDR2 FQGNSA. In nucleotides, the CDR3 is TGTGCCAGCAGCTTATTGTCCCAGGGGGCGCCTGAAGCTTTCTTT. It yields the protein CASSLLSQGAPEAFF. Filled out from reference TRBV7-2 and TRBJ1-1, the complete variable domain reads GAGVSQSPSNKVTEKGKDVELRCDPISGHTALYWYRQSLGQGLEFLIYFQGNSAPDKSGLPSDRFSAERTGGSVSTLTIQRTQQEDSAVYLCASSLLSQGAPEAFFGQGTRLTVV.

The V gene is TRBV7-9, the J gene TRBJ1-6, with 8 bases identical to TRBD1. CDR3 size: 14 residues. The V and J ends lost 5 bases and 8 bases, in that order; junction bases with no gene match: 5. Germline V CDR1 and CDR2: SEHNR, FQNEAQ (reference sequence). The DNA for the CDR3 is TGTGCCAGCAGCGTAGACAGGGGTGATTCACCCCTCCACTTT. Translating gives CASSVDRGDSPLHF. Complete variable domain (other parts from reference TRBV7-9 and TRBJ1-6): DTGVSQNPRHKITKRGQNVTFRCDPISEHNRLYWYRQTLGQGPEFLTYFQNEAQLEKSRLLSDRFSAERPKGSFSTLEIQRTEQGDSAMYLCASSVDRGDSPLHFGNGTRLTVT.

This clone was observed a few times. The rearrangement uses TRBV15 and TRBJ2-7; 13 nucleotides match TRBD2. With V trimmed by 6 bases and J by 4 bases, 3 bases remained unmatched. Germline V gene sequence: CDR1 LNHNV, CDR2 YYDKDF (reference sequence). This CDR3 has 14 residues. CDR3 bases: TGTGCCACCAGTTCGACTAGCGGGAGGTACGAGCAGTACTTC. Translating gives CATSSTSGRYEQYF.

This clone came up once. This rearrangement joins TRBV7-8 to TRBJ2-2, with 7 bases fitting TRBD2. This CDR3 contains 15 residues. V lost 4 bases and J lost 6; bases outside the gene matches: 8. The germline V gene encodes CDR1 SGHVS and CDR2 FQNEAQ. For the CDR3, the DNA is TGTGCCAGCAGCTCACAACTAGCGCAGGCCGGGGAGCTGTTTTTT. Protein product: CASSSQLAQAGELFF.

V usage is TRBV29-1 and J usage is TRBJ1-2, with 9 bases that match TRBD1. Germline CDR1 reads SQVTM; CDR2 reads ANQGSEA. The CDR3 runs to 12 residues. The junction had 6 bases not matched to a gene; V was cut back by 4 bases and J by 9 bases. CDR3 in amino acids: CSVGGTGISYTF. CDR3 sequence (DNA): TGCAGCGTTGGAGGGACAGGGATCAGCTACACCTTC.